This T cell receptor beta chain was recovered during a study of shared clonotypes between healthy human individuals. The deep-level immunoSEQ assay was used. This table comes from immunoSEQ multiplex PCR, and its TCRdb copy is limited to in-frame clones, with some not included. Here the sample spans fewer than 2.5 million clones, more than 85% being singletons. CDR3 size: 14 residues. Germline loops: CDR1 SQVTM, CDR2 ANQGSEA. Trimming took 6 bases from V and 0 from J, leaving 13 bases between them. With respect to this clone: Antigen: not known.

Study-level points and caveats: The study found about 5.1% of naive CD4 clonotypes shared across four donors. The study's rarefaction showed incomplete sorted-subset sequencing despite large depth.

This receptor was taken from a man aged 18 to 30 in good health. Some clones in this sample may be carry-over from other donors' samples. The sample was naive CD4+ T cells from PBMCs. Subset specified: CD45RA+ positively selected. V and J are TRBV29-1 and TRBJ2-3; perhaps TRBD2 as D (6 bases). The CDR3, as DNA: TGCAGCGTAAGGAGGGAGGTCAGCACAGATACGCAGTATTTT. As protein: CSVRREVSTDTQYF.